These T cell receptor beta chains were read from a single sample in a study of cytomegalovirus exposure and HLA in healthy donors. TCRdb keeps only in-frame clones here, not all; method: immunoSEQ multiplex PCR. The table shows approximately 140,000 clones, with about 74% occurring only once. The sequencing input was PBMCs. These receptors were obtained from a middle-aged man in good health and CMV-seropositive. CDR3s include the opening cysteine and the closing phenylalanine or tryptophan.

TRBV7-9,TRBJ2-7,12,CASSGLGYEQYF
TRBV23-1,TRBJ2-5,15,CASSLEWAGQETQYF
TRBV7-7,TRBJ2-3,13,CASSPPGSDTQYF
TRBV19,TRBJ2-3,13,CASSRQGWDTQYF
TRBV10-3,TRBJ2-5,12,CAISGAEETQYF
TRBV5-4,TRBJ1-1,15,CASSLGQGPLAEAFF
TRBV30,TRBJ2-3,16,CAWRSLASGSTDTQYF
TRBV28,TRBJ2-1,15,CASSSGIAGYNEQFF
TRBV19,TRBJ1-5,15,CASRPGGADNQPQHF
TRBV18,TRBJ1-5,14,CASSKSYSNQPQHF